This T cell receptor (beta chain) was recovered during a study of T cell repertoires in cytomegalovirus infection. Study-wide background: Well-studied HLA-B-restricted CMV epitopes were used in the study alongside recently identified HLA-C-restricted ones. From public TCR beta signatures came an indication of both CMV infection and matching HLA type. Findings and caveats of the study: Of the TCR beta families, the public ones yielded a cumulative frequency that identified carriers of CMV plus the relevant HLA. The ex vivo response was dominated by HLA-C-restricted CMV-specific TCR beta clonotypes.

This clonotype has just one count. As yet, its antigen is unknown. Per the germline V gene, CDR1 is SNHLY and CDR2 is FYNNEI. The V end lost 7 bases, the J end lost 15 bases, and 19 bases lay between the germline ends. This CDR3 has 12 residues. TCRdb reanalysed the reads using MiXCR and keeps one entry per CDR3 protein. The repertoire holds around 430,000 distinct CDR3 sequences, with under 55% as singletons. Here the sequenced sample was cultured PBMCs, taken from culture after CMV antigen stimulation. The V call is TRBV2, the J call TRBJ2-1, with D tentatively TRBD2 (5 bases). The TCR sequence derives from a human donor in good health (CMV status not recorded). Some clones in this sample may be carry-over from other donors' samples. In DNA, the CDR3 is TGTGCCAGCATATCCGGGCCCCTAGGAGGGTTCTTC. Residues: CASISGPLGGFF.